A single sample is the source of the 2 T cell receptor beta chains below, sequenced in a study of shared clonotypes between healthy human individuals. Using immunoSEQ multiplex PCR, the repertoire was profiled, and TCRdb retains in-frame clones only, with some absent. This table has fewer than 650,000 clones, around 78% appearing once. Sequencing was performed on PBMCs. Source of these receptors: a middle-aged woman in good health. Some clones in this sample may be carry-over from other donors' samples.

In this sample, this clone turned up a few times. The chain links TRBV11-2 to TRBJ2-7; a possible D gene is TRBD1 (5 bases). The CDR3 covers 15 residues. Per germline, CDR1 SGHAT and CDR2 FQNNGV. V lost 3 bases to trimming and J lost 7 bases, with 19 bases between them. CDR3 sequence: CASSFNSARGIEQYF. The CDR3 DNA reads TGTGCCAGCAGCTTTAACAGCGCTAGGGGTATTGAGCAGTACTTC.

The chain employs TRBV30 and TRBJ2-6; D is perhaps TRBD1 or TRBD2 (5 bases each). Germline V gene lookup returns CDR1 GTSNPN and CDR2 SVGIG (reference sequence). This CDR3 has 14 residues. Trimming stripped 2 bases from V and 3 bases from J, with 8 bases between. CDR3 in DNA: TGTGCCTGGAGTTGGGACCTTGGGGCCAACGTCCTGACTTTC. Protein sequence: CAWSWDLGANVLTF.